The clone carrying this T cell receptor beta chain was seen more than once but under ten times. The record originates from a study of cytomegalovirus exposure and HLA in healthy donors. With 6 bases removed from V and 7 bases from J, the gap between germline ends came to 12 bases. Per the germline V gene, CDR1 is MNHEY and CDR2 is SVGAGI. The CDR3 covers 12 residues. This PCR relied on a set of 60 Vbeta primers and 13 Jbeta primers. Libraries were prepared by immunoSEQ multiplex PCR; TCRdb keeps only in-frame clonotypes and omits some of them. Of 100,000 to 130,000 clones listed, roughly 70% are singletons.

The sequence was collected from a woman in her thirties or forties in good health and CMV-seropositive. The chain carries TRBV6-5 and TRBJ1-2, with D maybe TRBD1 (5 bases). The specimen sequenced was PBMCs. CDR3 sequence: CASSNGGFGYTF. The DNA of the CDR3 is TGTGCCAGCAGCAACGGGGGATTTGGCTACACCTTC.